This TCR beta chain was recorded in a study of Ad26.COV2.S vaccination and SARS-CoV-2 variants. The CDR3 is 17 residues long. Germline values: CDR1 LNHDA, CDR2 SQIVND (reference sequence). The V gene lost 6 bases and the J gene lost 0 bases, with 20 bases spanning the gap. General study findings and limits: Spike-specific TCR breadth was greater in vaccine than placebo recipients. Breadth measured for non-spike TCRs was similar across vaccine and placebo recipients.

The treatment: roughly 20 received Ad26.COV2.S at low or high dose, single or two shots; 5 received placebo; per-sample allocation not given. Each sample was drawn 63 days after the first injection (of vaccine or placebo). Donor was an adult aged 18-55 years in Boston. On this clone itself: As yet, its antigen is unknown.

TCRdb's table, derived via immunoSEQ multiplex PCR, lists solely in-frame clones and lacks some. Here the sample spans around 300,000 clones, around nine tenths being singletons. The chain couples TRBV19 to TRBJ2-5; possible D gene TRBD2, 6 bases. This specimen was peripheral blood, taken in a trial of Ad26.COV2.S vaccine versus placebo. The clonotype comes from a person aged 18-60 years who received the Ad26.COV2.S COVID-19 vaccine or a placebo. This CDR3 is CASSDRGLGGYQETQYF. In DNA form, the CDR3 reads TGTGCCAGTAGCGACCGGGGCCTTGGGGGGTACCAAGAGACCCAGTACTTC. The whole variable domain, remainder taken from reference TRBV19 and TRBJ2-5, is DGGITQSPKYLFRKEGQNVTLSCEQNLNHDAMYWYRQDPGQGLRLIYYSQIVNDFQKGDIAEGYSVSREKKESFPLTVTSAQKNPTAFYLCASSDRGLGGYQETQYFGPGTRLLVL.